What follows are 30 T cell receptor beta chains derived from one specimen sequenced in a study of cytomegalovirus exposure and HLA in healthy donors (dated by TCRdb to 2015 to 2018). The library was made by the immunoSEQ multiplex PCR assay. For the multiplex PCR, a mixture combining 60 forward primers for TCR Vbeta segments and 13 reverse primers for TCR Jbeta segments was used. Sourced from immuneACCESS, this table was stored by TCRdb with only in-frame sequences that have V and J called. A share of the clones is absent; for the studies checked, an unresolved V gene accounts for under half, and the remainder has no known explanation. The sample profile shows 70,000 or so clones; almost 85% of them were found once. Jointly, the top ten make up under 2.5% of the sample. Sequencing was performed on PBMCs. These receptors were collected from a man younger than 30 in good health and CMV-seronegative.

The chain is built from TRBV27 and TRBJ2-3; 8 bases match TRBD2. This CDR3 has 17 amino acids. V lost 1 base and J lost 0; bases outside the gene matches: 6. Germline V lookup: CDR1 MNHEY, CDR2 SMNVEV (reference sequence). The DNA of the CDR3 is TGTGCCAGCAGTTTATTTCTCCCTAGCGGGAGCACAGATACGCAGTATTTT. Protein product: CASSLFLPSGSTDTQYF.

A few counts support this clone. The chain uses TRBV5-1 and TRBJ2-7, with 9 bases that match TRBD1. The V and J ends lost 4 bases and 5 bases, in that order; junction bases with no gene match: 16. CDR3 size: 17 residues. CDR1 is SGHRS, CDR2 YFSETQ, per germline. The CDR3 here is CASSANSAGTGSHEQYF. CDR3 DNA: TGCGCCAGCAGCGCTAACTCCGCCGGGACAGGGTCCCACGAGCAGTACTTC. Drawing the rest from reference TRBV5-1 and TRBJ2-7, the complete variable domain is KAGVTQTPRYLIKTRGQQVTLSCSPISGHRSVSWYQQTPGQGLQFLFEYFSETQRNKGNFPGRFSGRQFSNSRSEMNVSTLELGDSALYLCASSANSAGTGSHEQYFGPGTRLTVT.

A single count supports this clone. This chain connects TRBV4-1 to TRBJ2-7; 7 nucleotides line up with TRBD1. The trim removed 0 bases at V and 2 bases at J, leaving 7 bases unmatched. From germline, CDR1 is MGHRA and CDR2 YSYEKL. The CDR3 runs 16 residues. CDR3 DNA sequence: TGCGCCAGCAGCCAAGATCTAGGGGGCTCCACCTACGAGCAGTACTTC. Translation: CASSQDLGGSTYEQYF.

V and J are TRBV7-8 and TRBJ2-7; 9 bases align to TRBD1. Germline V gene data show CDR1 as SGHVS and CDR2 as FQNEAQ. This CDR3 comprises 14 residues. V shed 5 bases, J shed 5 bases, and the junction held 7 bases outside the gene matches. As DNA, the CDR3 is TGTGCCAGCAGCACCCGGGACAGGGTGGACGAGCAGTACTTC. Its translation is CASSTRDRVDEQYF. The complete variable domain, with remaining parts taken from reference TRBV7-8 and TRBJ2-7, reads GAGVSQSPRYKVAKRGQDVALRCDPISGHVSLFWYQQALGQGPEFLTYFQNEAQLDKSGLPSDRFFAERPEGSVSTLKIQRTQQEDSAVYLCASSTRDRVDEQYFGPGTRLTVT.

V and J are TRBV27 and TRBJ2-1; 9 positions match TRBD2. V was pared by 5 bases and J by 6 bases, with 8 bases of the junction left unmatched. The CDR3 loop spans 15 amino acids. Germline CDR1 is MNHEY and CDR2 is SMNVEV (reference sequence). The CDR3 protein is CASSPTSGWVNEQFF. The DNA of the CDR3 is TGTGCCAGCAGTCCAACTAGCGGGTGGGTCAATGAGCAGTTCTTC.

This chain joins TRBV30 and TRBJ1-1; possibly TRBD1 for D (6 bases). The CDR3 is 14 amino acids. Germline V gene data show CDR1 as GTSNPN and CDR2 as SVGIG (reference sequence). Trimming removed 2 bases at V and 4 bases at J, with 14 bases between. CDR3 loop: CAWSHRDRGTEAFF. Written as DNA, the CDR3 is TGTGCCTGGAGTCACAGGGATCGGGGCACTGAAGCTTTCTTT.

This clone was counted only a few times. This chain connects TRBV6-1 to TRBJ2-7; the match to TRBD1 covers 10 bases. CDR3 length equals 13 residues. Germline loops: CDR1 MNHNS, CDR2 SASEGT. Unmatched junction bases numbered 6, after V lost 8 bases and J lost 5 bases. CDR3 in amino acids: CASADRGRDEQYF. The CDR3 DNA is TGTGCCAGCGCTGACAGGGGGCGGGACGAGCAGTACTTC.

The gene calls are TRBV10-1 and TRBJ2-5; 9 bases are shared with TRBD2. The CDR3 consists of 14 residues. The germline CDR1 and CDR2 sequences are WNHNN and SYGVQD (reference sequence). The V and J ends lost 7 bases and 10 bases, in that order; junction bases with no gene match: 13. The CDR3 sequence: CASNARLAAVSQYF. The DNA for the CDR3 is TGCGCCAGCAACGCCCGACTAGCGGCCGTAAGCCAGTACTTC.

This clone was seen only once. As DNA, the CDR3 is TGTGCCAGTAGTCTCGCGGGAGGGACCTACGAGCAGTACTTC. Residues: CASSLAGGTYEQYF. V is TRBV19 and J is TRBJ2-7; 9 nucleotides line up with TRBD2. The V and J ends lost 5 bases and 2 bases, in that order; junction bases with no gene match: 4. The CDR3 is 14 residues long. The germline gives CDR1 LNHDA, CDR2 SQIVND (reference sequence).

In its sample, this clone was seen a few times. A far bigger clonotype differs at one base, so this is likely a read error. The gene calls are TRBV4-1 and TRBJ2-7; 7 positions agree with TRBD2. After removal of 0 bases from V and 0 bases from J, the junction contained 8 bases not matched to a gene. Germline CDR1 MGHRA, CDR2 YSYEKL. The CDR3 contains 17 residues. CDR3 region: CASSQDLYGGSSYEQYF. The CDR3 coding sequence is TGCGCCAGCAGCCAAGATCTTTACGGGGGGAGCTCCTACGAGCAGTACTTC.

This clone appeared once. The V call is TRBV7-9, the J call TRBJ1-6, with a weak D call TRBD1 (6 bases). The V gene's germline CDR1 is SEHNR and CDR2 FQNEAQ (reference sequence). Trimming cost V 0 bases and J 7 bases, with 13 bases left between them. The CDR3 is 16 residues long. CDR3 DNA: TGTGCCAGCAGCTTAGCCCCGACAGGTGTAAATTCACCCCTCCACTTT. Translating gives CASSLAPTGVNSPLHF.

The chain combines TRBV25-1 with TRBJ2-7; TRBD2 aligns across 9 bases. CDR3 length equals 13 residues. J was trimmed by 3 bases and V by 5 bases; bases with no gene match: 2. Germline CDR1 reads MGHDK; CDR2 reads SYGVNS. The CDR3 DNA follows: TGTGCCAGCAGTTTAGCGGGGGTCTACGAGCAGTACTTC. It specifies CASSLAGVYEQYF.

The CDR3, as DNA: TGTGCCAGCAGTTACTCCCTAGCGGGGTCCCAAGAGACCCAGTACTTC. This codes for CASSYSLAGSQETQYF. The chain combines TRBV6-5 with TRBJ2-5; 9 nucleotides line up with TRBD2. Trimming at V came to 0 bases and at J to 1 base, leaving 3 bases not matched to a gene. The germline gives CDR1 MNHEY, CDR2 SVGAGI. The CDR3 length is 16 residues.

This chain uses TRBV21-1 with TRBJ2-7; the table's D call, TRBD2, has no DNA check behind it. TRBV21-1 represents a pseudogene. This CDR3 has 15 amino acids. The CDR3 region has the DNA TGTGCCAGCAGCGGAGATGAGGGATTCGGCTACGAGCAGTACTTC. Translated: CASSGDEGFGYEQYF.

Many counts were recorded for this clone. The V gene is TRBV10-3, the J gene TRBJ2-7; 9 bases map to TRBD2. Losses at the gene ends were 2 bases for V and 7 bases for J; bases not matched to a gene: 6. The germline V gene encodes CDR1 ENHRY and CDR2 SYGVKD. The CDR3 is made up of 14 amino acids. CDR3: CAISEASGVSEQYF. Here the CDR3 DNA reads TGTGCCATCAGTGAGGCTAGCGGGGTGTCGGAGCAGTACTTC.

V is TRBV6-1 and J is TRBJ2-4, with 9 bases lining up with TRBD1. This CDR3 contains 13 residues. Germline loops: CDR1 MNHNS, CDR2 SASEGT. V lost 6 bases and J lost 7; bases outside the gene matches: 4. CDR3 nucleotides: TGTGCCAGCAGAACCGGGACAGGGAACATTCAGTACTTC. This sequence encodes CASRTGTGNIQYF.

The V call is TRBV11-2, the J call TRBJ2-7; 9 bases are shared with TRBD2. The germline CDR1 and CDR2 sequences are SGHAT and FQNNGV. V was clipped by 0 bases and J by 4 bases; unmatched bases: 4. The CDR3 extends over 15 amino acids. For the CDR3, the DNA is TGTGCCAGCAGCTTAGAGGGCGGGAGGGGTTACGAGCAGTACTTC. This translates into CASSLEGGRGYEQYF.

V usage is TRBV4-2 and J usage is TRBJ2-2; 9 bases fit TRBD1. Germline V gene sequence: CDR1 LGHNA, CDR2 YNFKEQ. With 1 base clipped from V and 7 bases from J, the junction kept 7 bases outside the gene matches. This CDR3 comprises 16 residues. The CDR3 spells CASSQVQGAKGGELFF. In DNA, the CDR3 is TGTGCCAGCAGCCAAGTACAGGGGGCTAAAGGCGGGGAGCTGTTTTTT.

Comment on this clone: A junction boundary mismatches the germline segment, possibly from a read error. This rearrangement joins TRBV10-1 to TRBJ2-7; tentatively, D is TRBD2 (6 bases). The CDR3 contains 14 residues. From germline, CDR1 is WNHNN and CDR2 SYGVQD (reference sequence). CDR3 protein: CASSPSGVYYEQHF. CDR3 coding DNA: TGCGCCAGCAGTCCTTCGGGGGTCTACTACGAGCAGCACTTC.

This clone turned up a few times. This chain links TRBV14 with TRBJ2-7, with 7 bases matching TRBD1. The CDR3 is 14 amino acids. CDR1 SGHDN and CDR2 FVKESK come from the germline V gene. The trim removed 4 bases at V and 1 base at J, leaving 4 bases unmatched. As DNA, the CDR3 is TGTGCCAGCAGCCCCCGGGACAGATCCTACGAGCAGTACTTC. This sequence encodes CASSPRDRSYEQYF.

The chain links TRBV2 to TRBJ1-5, with TRBD1 matching 7 bases. Germline trimming cut 5 bases from V and 7 bases from J; bases unmatched to any gene: 11. This CDR3 spans 15 amino acids. The germline CDR1 and CDR2 sequences are SNHLY and FYNNEI. The CDR3 region has the DNA TGTGCCAGCAGTTCGATAGGGGGCGCAGGGCAGCCCCAGCATTTT. Amino acids: CASSSIGGAGQPQHF.

The chain recombines TRBV4-3 with TRBJ2-7; 10 bases agree with TRBD1. CDR3 length equals 16 residues. Germline CDR1 is LGHNA and CDR2 is YSLEER. The J segment lost 5 bases and the V segment lost 2 bases, leaving 9 bases of the junction unmatched. The DNA of the CDR3 is TGCGCCAGCAGCCAAATGGGGACAGGGGTAAAGGACGAGCAGTACTTC. Protein product: CASSQMGTGVKDEQYF.

The CDR3 nucleotides read TGTGCCAGCGACTCTGGCGGGGGGGCCGGGTATGAGCAGTTCTTC. It specifies CASDSGGGAGYEQFF. The chain couples TRBV5-4 to TRBJ2-1, with 9 bases lining up with TRBD2. The germline gives CDR1 SGHNT, CDR2 YYREEE (reference sequence). V was clipped by 7 bases and J by 8 bases; unmatched bases: 13. This CDR3 comprises 15 residues.

This clone occurred once. The V gene is TRBV6-1, the J gene TRBJ1-2; TRBD1 agrees at 7 bases. This CDR3 has 14 residues. The ends lost 4 bases at V and 0 bases at J; junction bases unmatched: 2. The germline V gene encodes CDR1 MNHNS and CDR2 SASEGT. CDR3 in amino acids: CASSAGTANYGYTF. DNA of the CDR3: TGTGCCAGCAGTGCGGGGACAGCTAACTATGGCTACACCTTC.

The CDR3 region is CASSQTGTDLDTQYF. CDR3 nucleotides: TGCGCCAGCAGCCAAACGGGGACAGACCTAGATACGCAGTATTTT. The chain couples TRBV4-3 to TRBJ2-3, with TRBD1 identical over 7 bases. The CDR3 has 15 amino acids. Germline assignment: CDR1 LGHNA and CDR2 YSLEER. The V segment lost 2 bases and the J segment 5 bases; nucleotides outside the gene matches: 7.

This clone has only a few counts. This chain links TRBV10-2 with TRBJ1-2, with 8 bases matching TRBD1. V was pared by 7 bases and J by 8 bases, with 9 bases of the junction left unmatched. This CDR3 has 13 amino acids. Germline values: CDR1 WSHSY, CDR2 SAAADI. The CDR3, as DNA: TGCGCCAGCAATTTTTTACAGGGGGGCGGCTACACCTTC. Its translation: CASNFLQGGGYTF.

This chain uses TRBV5-1 with TRBJ2-5, with TRBD2 identical over 9 bases. The germline V gene encodes CDR1 SGHRS and CDR2 YFSETQ. Germline trimming cut 4 bases from V and 11 bases from J; bases unmatched to any gene: 18. This CDR3 has 16 residues. CDR3 sequence (DNA): TGCGCCAGCAGCCTTAGCGGGAGTACCCCCCGACGGGAGCAGTACTTC. Its protein product is CASSLSGSTPRREQYF.

V is TRBV7-2 and J is TRBJ2-3, with D perhaps matching TRBD2 (6 bases). This CDR3 spans 16 amino acids. V was pared by 5 bases and J by 4 bases, with 19 bases between. Germline V gene data show CDR1 as SGHTA and CDR2 as FQGNSA. CDR3 DNA sequence: TGTGCCAGCAGCCACGCTTGGGCGGAGGGTCCAGATACGCAGTATTTT. Protein: CASSHAWAEGPDTQYF.

The chain combines TRBV5-6 with TRBJ2-1; 8 nucleotides align to TRBD1. With V trimmed by 0 bases and J by 8 bases, 7 bases remained unmatched. The germline V gene has CDR1 SGHDT and CDR2 YYEEEE. The CDR3 length is 15 residues. CDR3 in amino acids: CASSLEGQGIHEQFF. The CDR3 nucleotides are TGTGCCAGCAGCTTGGAAGGACAGGGAATTCATGAGCAGTTCTTC.

This chain connects TRBV4-1 to TRBJ2-3, with 9 bases matching TRBD2. Germline CDR1 MGHRA, CDR2 YSYEKL. The CDR3 covers 16 residues. Germline trimming cut 1 base from V and 1 base from J; bases unmatched to any gene: 3. Here the CDR3 DNA reads TGCGCCAGCAGCCAAGTCGGGACTAGCCGCACAGATACGCAGTATTTT. This sequence encodes CASSQVGTSRTDTQYF.